This TCR beta chain stems from a study of control samples from healthy donors and cancer patients. Some clones are missing from TCRdb's copy, which holds only in-frame ones; the method was immunoSEQ multiplex PCR. The sample consists of around 19,000 clones, around 89% of them appearing once. The table lists this clone with a count of one. Germline V gives CDR1 MRHNA, CDR2 SNTAGT. After removal of 0 bases from V and 4 bases from J, the junction contained 8 bases not matched to a gene. The CDR3 consists of 16 residues. The specimen sequenced was PBMCs. The receptor's source is a woman aged 55-70 years with head and neck cancer. The genes are TRBV6-4 and TRBJ1-2; 7 bases map to TRBD1. The CDR3 DNA reads TGTGCCAGCAGTGACTCGAGTAGCAGGGGGGGCTATGGCTACACCTTC. Translating it yields CASSDSSSRGGYGYTF.